This T cell receptor (beta chain) came from a study of cytomegalovirus exposure and HLA in healthy donors. Study-wide background: A preliminary data release comprised 80 million to 95 million unique TCRs obtained from HLA-typed donors.

J lost 5 bases, V lost 3 bases, and 6 bases had no gene match. This CDR3 contains 15 residues. Germline-derived CDR1 and CDR2 are LGHNA and YSLEER. It was with 60 Vbeta and 13 Jbeta primers that the PCR ran. Assay: immunoSEQ multiplex PCR; the TCRdb copy retains only in-frame clones and omits some. The sample spans 49,000 or so clones; the ten largest clones claim roughly a quarter. Despite likely unrecorded immune exposures, the donors were nominally healthy at the time of sampling. Sequences were obtained from PBMCs. This chain uses TRBV4-3 with TRBJ2-7; 11 nucleotides align to TRBD1. The TCR originated in a man aged 35 to 55 in good health and CMV-seropositive. This CDR3 reads CASSQGGQGDHEQYF. CDR3 DNA sequence: TGCGCCAGCAGCCAGGGGGGACAGGGGGATCACGAGCAGTACTTC.